The sequence of this T cell receptor (beta chain) was determined in a study of blood T cell repertoires in COVID-19. Study as a whole: The origin of the acute and convalescent COVID-19 samples was the United States, Italy and Spain. From T cells, B-cell-depleted T cells, or PBMCs came the material, which was cDNA or gDNA.

This clone was observed once. In the original processing: For nucleated cells, counts were estimated from reference gene primer amplification. Measured with immunoSEQ multiplex PCR; TCRdb has only the in-frame clones, and not every one. Clone size and V and J calls were adopted from that table, with D and trimming inferred from the DNA. The profile covers roughly 88,000 clones, with approximately 79% appearing a single time and about 17% taken by the ten largest. CDR3 length equals 15 residues. Germline CDR1 and CDR2: SGHKS and YYEKEE (reference sequence). V shed 0 bases and J 6 bases; nucleotides not matched to a gene: 5.

The chain links TRBV5-5 to TRBJ2-1, with TRBD2 identical over 8 bases. Sequenced material: peripheral blood. The clonotype was recovered from a woman of 80 years or more with active or convalescent COVID-19. The CDR3 DNA reads TGTGCCAGCAGCTTGGCCGGGGGGGGGACCAATGAGCAGTTCTTC. This sequence encodes CASSLAGGGTNEQFF. The full variable domain, rest sourced from reference TRBV5-5 and TRBJ2-1, is DAGVTQSPTHLIKTRGQQVTLRCSPISGHKSVSWYQQVLGQGPQFIFQYYEKEERGRGNFPDRFSARQFPNYSSELNVNALLLGDSALYLCASSLAGGGTNEQFFGPGTRLTVL.